This T cell receptor beta chain was sequenced in a study of long-term antiretroviral therapy in people with HIV. The run of the v3.0 immunoSEQ assay was at survey level. Repertoires were generated with immunoSEQ multiplex PCR, while TCRdb's copy carries only in-frame clones and drops some. Of roughly 36,000 clones in the sample, about 80% were seen once. Material: unsorted PBMCs, obtained 0.4 years before starting antiretroviral therapy. This TCR was recovered from a man younger than 35 with HIV.

The CDR3 is CAIRSGYNEQFF. The CDR3 nucleotides read TGTGCCATCAGGTCAGGATACAATGAGCAGTTCTTC. V gene TRBV10-3 combines with J gene TRBJ2-1; D gene ambiguous. The CDR3 consists of 12 residues. In germline, CDR1 is ENHRY, CDR2 SYGVKD. Trimming pared 6 bases from V and 4 bases from J, leaving 7 bases between.